Below, one TCR beta chain is given with its context. Its target is unknown. Samples came from healthy bone marrow donors. The entry originates in a study of cytomegalovirus exposure and HLA in healthy donors. Germline CDR1 is MDHEN and CDR2 is SYDVKM. CDR3 size: 13 residues. V dropped 10 bases and J dropped 0 bases, with 11 bases sitting between them. Whole-study results and caveats: Clonal expansion was found to be greater in HLA-associated TCR beta chains than in equally common others in a later analysis.

PCR was performed using 60 Vbeta and 13 Jbeta primers. The table came from immunoSEQ multiplex PCR; TCRdb's copy has only in-frame clones and leaves some out. Among about 190,000 clones listed, around 67% were seen once. The TCR was taken from a woman between 25 and 40 years old in good health and CMV-seropositive. The chain links TRBV28 to TRBJ2-3, with D uncertain. Sequencing was carried out using PBMCs. CDR3 sequence (DNA): TGTGCCATTGTTGAGCTTAGCACAGATACGCAGTATTTT. The encoded protein is CAIVELSTDTQYF.